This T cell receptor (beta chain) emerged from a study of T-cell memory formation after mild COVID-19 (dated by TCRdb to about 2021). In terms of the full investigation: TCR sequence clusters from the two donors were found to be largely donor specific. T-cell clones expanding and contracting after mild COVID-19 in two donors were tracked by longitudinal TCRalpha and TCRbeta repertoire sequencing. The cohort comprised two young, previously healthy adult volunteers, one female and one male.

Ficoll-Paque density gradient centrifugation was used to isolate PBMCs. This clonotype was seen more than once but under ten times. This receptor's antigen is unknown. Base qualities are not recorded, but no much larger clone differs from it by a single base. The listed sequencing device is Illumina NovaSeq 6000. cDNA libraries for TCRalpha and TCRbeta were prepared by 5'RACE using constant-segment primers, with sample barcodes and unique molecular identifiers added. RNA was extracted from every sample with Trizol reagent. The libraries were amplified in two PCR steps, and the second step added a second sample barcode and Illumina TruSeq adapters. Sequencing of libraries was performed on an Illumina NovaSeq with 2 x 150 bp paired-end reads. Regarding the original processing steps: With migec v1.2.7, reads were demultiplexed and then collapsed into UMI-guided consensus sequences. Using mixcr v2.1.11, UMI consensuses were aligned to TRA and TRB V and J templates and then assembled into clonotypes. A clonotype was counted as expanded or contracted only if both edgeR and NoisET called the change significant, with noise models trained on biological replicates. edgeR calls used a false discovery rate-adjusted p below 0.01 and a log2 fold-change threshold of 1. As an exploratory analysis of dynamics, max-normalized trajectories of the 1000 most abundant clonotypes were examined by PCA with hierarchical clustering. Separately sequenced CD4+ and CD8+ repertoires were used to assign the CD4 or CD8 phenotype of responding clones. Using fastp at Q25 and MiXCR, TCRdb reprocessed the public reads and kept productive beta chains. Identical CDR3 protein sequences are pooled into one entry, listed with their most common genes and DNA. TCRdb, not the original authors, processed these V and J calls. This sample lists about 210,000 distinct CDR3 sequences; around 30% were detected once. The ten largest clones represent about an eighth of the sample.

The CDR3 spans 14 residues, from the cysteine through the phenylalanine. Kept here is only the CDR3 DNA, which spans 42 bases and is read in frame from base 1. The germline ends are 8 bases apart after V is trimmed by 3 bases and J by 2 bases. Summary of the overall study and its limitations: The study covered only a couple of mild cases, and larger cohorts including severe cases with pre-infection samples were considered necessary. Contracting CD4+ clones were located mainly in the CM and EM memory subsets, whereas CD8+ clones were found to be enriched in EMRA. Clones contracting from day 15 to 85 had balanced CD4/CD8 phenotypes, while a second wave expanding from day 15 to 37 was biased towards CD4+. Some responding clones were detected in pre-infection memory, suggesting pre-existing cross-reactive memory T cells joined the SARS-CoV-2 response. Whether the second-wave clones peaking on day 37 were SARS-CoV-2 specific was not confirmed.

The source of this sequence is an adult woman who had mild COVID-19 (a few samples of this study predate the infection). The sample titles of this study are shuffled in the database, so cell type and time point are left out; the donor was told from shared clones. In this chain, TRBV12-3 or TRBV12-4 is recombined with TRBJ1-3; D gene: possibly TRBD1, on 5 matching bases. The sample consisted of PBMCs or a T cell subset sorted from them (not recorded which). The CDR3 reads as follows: CASSLGTAGNTIYF. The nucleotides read TGTGCCAGCAGTTTGGGGACGGCTGGAAACACCATATATTTT.